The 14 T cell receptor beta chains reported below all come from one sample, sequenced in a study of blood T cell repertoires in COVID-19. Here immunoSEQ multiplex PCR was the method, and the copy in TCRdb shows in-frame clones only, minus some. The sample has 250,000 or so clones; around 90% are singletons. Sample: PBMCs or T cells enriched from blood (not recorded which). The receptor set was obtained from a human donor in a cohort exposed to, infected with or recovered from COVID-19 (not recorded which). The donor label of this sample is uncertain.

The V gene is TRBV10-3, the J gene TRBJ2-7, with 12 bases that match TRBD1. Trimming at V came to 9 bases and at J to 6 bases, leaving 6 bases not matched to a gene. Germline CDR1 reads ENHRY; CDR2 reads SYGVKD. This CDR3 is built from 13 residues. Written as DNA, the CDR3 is TGTGCCATAAGCCCGGGACAGGGGGCCGAGCAGTACTTC. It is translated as CAISPGQGAEQYF.

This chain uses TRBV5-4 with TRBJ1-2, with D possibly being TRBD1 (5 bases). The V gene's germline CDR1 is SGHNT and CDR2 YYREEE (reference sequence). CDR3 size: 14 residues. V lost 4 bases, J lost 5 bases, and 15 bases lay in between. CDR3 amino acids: CASSPQVGGYGYTF. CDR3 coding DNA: TGTGCCAGCAGCCCCCAGGTGGGGGGGTATGGCTACACCTTC.

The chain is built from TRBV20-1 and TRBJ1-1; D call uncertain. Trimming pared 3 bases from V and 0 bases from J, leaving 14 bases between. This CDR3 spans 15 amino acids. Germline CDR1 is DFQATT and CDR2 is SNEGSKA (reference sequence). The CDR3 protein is CSASSLVSMNTEAFF. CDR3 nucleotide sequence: TGCAGTGCTAGTTCTTTAGTTTCCATGAACACTGAAGCTTTCTTT.

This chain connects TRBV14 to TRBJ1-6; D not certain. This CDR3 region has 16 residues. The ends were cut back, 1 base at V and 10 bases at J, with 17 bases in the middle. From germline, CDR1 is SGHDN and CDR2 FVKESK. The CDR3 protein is CASSQGGLPGTSPLHF. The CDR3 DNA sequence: TGTGCCAGCAGCCAAGGCGGACTACCCGGTACCTCACCCCTCCACTTT.

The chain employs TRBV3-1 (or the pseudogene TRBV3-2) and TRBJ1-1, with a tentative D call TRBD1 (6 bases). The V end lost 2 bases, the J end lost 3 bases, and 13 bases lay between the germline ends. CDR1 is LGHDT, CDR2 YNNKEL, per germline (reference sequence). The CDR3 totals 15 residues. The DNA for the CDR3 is TGTGCCAGCAGCCAAAAAGACAGGAGGTACACTGAAGCTTTCTTT. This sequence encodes CASSQKDRRYTEAFF.

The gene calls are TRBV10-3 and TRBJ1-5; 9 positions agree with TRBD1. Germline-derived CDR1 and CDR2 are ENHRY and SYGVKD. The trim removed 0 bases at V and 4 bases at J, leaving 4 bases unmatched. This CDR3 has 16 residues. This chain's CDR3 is CAISESGGTGNQPQHF. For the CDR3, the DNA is TGTGCCATCAGTGAGTCGGGGGGGACAGGGAATCAGCCCCAGCATTTT.

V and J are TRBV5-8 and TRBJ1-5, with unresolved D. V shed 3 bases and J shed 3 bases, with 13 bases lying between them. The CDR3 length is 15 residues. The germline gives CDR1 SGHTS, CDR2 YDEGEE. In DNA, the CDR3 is TGTGCCAGCAGCTACTTGCGTGTTGACAATCAGCCCCAGCATTTT. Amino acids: CASSYLRVDNQPQHF.

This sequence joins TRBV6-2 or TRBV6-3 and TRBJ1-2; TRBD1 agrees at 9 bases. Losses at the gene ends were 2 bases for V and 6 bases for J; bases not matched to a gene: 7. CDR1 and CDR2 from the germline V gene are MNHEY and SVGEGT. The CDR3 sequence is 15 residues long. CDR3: CASSYRGTGIHGYTF. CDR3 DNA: TGTGCCAGCAGTTACCGAGGGACAGGGATACATGGCTACACCTTC.

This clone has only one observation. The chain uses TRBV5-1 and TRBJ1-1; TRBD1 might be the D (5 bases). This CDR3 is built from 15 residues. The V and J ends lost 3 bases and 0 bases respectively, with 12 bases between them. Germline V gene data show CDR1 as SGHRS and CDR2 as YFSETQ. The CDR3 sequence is CASSSRTTMNTEAFF. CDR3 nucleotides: TGCGCCAGCAGCTCACGGACAACCATGAACACTGAAGCTTTCTTT.

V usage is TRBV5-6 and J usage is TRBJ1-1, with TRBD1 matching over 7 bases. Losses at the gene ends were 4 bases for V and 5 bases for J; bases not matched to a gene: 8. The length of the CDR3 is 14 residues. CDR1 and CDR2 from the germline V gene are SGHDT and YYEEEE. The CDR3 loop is CASSRRQGRTEAFF. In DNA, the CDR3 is TGTGCCAGCAGCCGCAGACAGGGTAGGACTGAAGCTTTCTTT.

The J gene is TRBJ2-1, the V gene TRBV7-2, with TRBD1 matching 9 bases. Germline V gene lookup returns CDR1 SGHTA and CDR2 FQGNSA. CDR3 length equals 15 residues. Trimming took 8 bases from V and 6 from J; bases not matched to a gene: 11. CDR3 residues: CASAYAGQGVNEQFF. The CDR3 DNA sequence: TGTGCCAGCGCGTACGCGGGACAGGGTGTCAATGAGCAGTTCTTC. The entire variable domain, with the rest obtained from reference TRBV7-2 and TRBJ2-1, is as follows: GAGVSQSPSNKVTEKGKDVELRCDPISGHTALYWYRQSLGQGLEFLIYFQGNSAPDKSGLPSDRFSAERTGGSVSTLTIQRTQQEDSAVYLCASAYAGQGVNEQFFGPGTRLTVL.

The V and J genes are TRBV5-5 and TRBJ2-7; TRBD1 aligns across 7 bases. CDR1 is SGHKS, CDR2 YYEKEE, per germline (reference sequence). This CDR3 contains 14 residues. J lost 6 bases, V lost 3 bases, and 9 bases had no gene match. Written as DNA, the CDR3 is TGTGCCAGCAGCTCCCCGGGACAGAAGGTCGAGCAGTACTTC. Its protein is CASSSPGQKVEQYF.

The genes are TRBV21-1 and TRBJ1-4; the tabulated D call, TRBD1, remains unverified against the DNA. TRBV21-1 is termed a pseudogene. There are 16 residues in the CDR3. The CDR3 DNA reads TGTGCCAGCAGCAAAGAGGAGGGGGCGATGGGAGAAAAACTGTTTTTT. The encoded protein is CASSKEEGAMGEKLFF.

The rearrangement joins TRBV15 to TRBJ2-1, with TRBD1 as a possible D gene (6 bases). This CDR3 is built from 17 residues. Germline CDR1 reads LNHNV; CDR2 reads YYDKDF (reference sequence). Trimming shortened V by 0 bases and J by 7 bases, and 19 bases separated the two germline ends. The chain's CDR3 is CATSRELTGRSSNEQFF. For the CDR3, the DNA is TGTGCCACCAGCAGAGAGCTAACAGGGCGGTCCTCAAATGAGCAGTTCTTC.